The TCR beta chain described here comes from a study of T cell changes during pregnancy in multiple sclerosis. TCRdb keeps only in-frame clones here, not all; method: immunoSEQ multiplex PCR. The table shows around 70,000 clones, with roughly 89% occurring only once. Germline V gene data show CDR1 as SGHNT and CDR2 as YYREEE (reference sequence). The CDR3 is 18 residues long. The V gene end was trimmed by 1 base and the J gene end by 4 bases; junction bases not matched to a gene: 14. Sequenced material: peripheral blood, taken in the second trimester of pregnancy. The J gene is TRBJ2-1, the V gene TRBV5-4; TRBD1 matches at 7 bases. The source of this sequence is a female donor with multiple sclerosis, enrolled in a pregnancy study. Written as DNA, the CDR3 is TGTGCCAGCAGCTTGCCCTCCTTCCGGGACAGAAGATACAATGAGCAGTTCTTC. Residues: CASSLPSFRDRRYNEQFF.